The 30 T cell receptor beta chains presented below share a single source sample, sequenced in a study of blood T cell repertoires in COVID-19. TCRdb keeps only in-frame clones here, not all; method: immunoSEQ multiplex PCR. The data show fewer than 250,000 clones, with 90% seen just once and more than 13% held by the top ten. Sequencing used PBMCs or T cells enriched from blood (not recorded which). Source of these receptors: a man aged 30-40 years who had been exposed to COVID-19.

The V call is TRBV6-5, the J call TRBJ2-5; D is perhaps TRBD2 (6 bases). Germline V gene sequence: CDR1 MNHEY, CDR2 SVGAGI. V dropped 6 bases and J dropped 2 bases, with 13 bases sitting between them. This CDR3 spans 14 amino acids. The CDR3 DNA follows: TGTGCCAGCAGCTGGGACTTCATACAAGAGACCCAGTACTTC. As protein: CASSWDFIQETQYF.

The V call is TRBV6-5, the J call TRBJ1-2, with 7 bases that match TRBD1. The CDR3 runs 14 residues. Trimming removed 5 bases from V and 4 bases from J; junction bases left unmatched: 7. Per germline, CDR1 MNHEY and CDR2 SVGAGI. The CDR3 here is CASSRDRDPYGYTF. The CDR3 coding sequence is TGTGCCAGCAGTCGAGACAGGGACCCCTATGGCTACACCTTC.

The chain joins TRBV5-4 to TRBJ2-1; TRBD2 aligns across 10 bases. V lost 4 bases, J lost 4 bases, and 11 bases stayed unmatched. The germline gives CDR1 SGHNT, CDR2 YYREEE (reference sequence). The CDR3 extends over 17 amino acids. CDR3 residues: CASSLLAGGSGYNEQFF. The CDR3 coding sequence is TGTGCCAGCAGCCTCTTAGCGGGGGGATCGGGATACAATGAGCAGTTCTTC. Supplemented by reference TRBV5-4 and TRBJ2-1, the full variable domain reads ETGVTQSPTHLIKTRGQQVTLRCSSQSGHNTVSWYQQALGQGPQFIFQYYREEENGRGNFPPRFSGLQFPNYSSELNVNALELDDSALYLCASSLLAGGSGYNEQFFGPGTRLTVL.

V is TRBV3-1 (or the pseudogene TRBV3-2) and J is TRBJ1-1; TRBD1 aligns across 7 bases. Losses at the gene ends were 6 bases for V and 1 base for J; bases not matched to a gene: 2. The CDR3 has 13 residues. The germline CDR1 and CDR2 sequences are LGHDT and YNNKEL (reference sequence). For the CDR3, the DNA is TGTGCCAGCAGGAGACAGGGGAACACTGAAGCTTTCTTT. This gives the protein CASRRQGNTEAFF.

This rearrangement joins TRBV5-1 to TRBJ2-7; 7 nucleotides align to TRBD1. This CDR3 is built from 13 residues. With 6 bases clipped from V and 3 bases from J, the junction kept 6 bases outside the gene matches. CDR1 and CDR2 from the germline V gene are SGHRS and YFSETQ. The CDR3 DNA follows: TGCGCCAGCACCGAGGGGGCGAACTACGAGCAGTACTTC. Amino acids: CASTEGANYEQYF.

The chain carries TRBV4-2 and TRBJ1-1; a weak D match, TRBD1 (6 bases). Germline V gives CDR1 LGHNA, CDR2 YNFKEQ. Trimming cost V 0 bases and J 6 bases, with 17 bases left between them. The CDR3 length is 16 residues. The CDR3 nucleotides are TGTGCCAGCAGCCAAGATATTGAACAGGGAGACGCTGAAGCTTTCTTT. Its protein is CASSQDIEQGDAEAFF.

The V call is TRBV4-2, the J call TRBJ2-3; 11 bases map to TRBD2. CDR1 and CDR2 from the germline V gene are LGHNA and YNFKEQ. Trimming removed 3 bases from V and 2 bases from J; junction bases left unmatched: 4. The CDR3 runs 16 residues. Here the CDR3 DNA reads TGTGCCAGCAGCCAGGTTAGCGGGGGGGACACAGATACGCAGTATTTT. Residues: CASSQVSGGDTDTQYF.

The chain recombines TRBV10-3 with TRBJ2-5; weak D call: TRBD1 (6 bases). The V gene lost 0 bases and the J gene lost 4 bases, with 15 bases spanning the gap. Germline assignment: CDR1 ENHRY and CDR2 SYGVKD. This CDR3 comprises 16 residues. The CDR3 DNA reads TGTGCCATCAGTGAGTCGAAGGCAGGGGAGAGAGAGACCCAGTACTTC. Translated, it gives CAISESKAGERETQYF.

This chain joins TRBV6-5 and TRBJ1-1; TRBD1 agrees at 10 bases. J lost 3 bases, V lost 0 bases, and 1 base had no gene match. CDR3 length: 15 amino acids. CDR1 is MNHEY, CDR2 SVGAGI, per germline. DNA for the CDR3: TGTGCCAGCAGTTACTCCGGGACAGGGGACACTGAAGCTTTCTTT. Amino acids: CASSYSGTGDTEAFF.

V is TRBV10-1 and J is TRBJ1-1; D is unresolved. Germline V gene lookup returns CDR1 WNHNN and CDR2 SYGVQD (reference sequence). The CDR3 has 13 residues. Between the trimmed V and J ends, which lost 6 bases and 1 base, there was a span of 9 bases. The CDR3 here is CASRAPGNTEAFF. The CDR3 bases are TGCGCCAGCAGGGCTCCGGGGAACACTGAAGCTTTCTTT.

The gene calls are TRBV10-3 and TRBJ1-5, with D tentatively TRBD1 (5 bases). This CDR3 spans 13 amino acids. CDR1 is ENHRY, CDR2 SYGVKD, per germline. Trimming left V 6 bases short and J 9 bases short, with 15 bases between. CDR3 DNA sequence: TGTGCCATCAGAGCGGGACTCAAGGCGCCCCAGCATTTT. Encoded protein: CAIRAGLKAPQHF.

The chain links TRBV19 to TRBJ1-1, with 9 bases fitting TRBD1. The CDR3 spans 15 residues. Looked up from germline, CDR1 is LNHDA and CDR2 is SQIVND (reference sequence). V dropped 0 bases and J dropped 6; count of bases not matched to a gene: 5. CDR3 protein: CASSIDGQGIAEAFF. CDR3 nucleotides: TGTGCCAGTAGTATAGATGGACAGGGGATTGCTGAAGCTTTCTTT.

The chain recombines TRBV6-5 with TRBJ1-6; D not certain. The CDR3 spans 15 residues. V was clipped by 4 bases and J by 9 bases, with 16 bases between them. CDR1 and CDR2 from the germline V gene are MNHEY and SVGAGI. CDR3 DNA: TGTGCCAGCAGTTCGATCAGGAGGCTAGGTTCACCCCTCCACTTT. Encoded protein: CASSSIRRLGSPLHF.

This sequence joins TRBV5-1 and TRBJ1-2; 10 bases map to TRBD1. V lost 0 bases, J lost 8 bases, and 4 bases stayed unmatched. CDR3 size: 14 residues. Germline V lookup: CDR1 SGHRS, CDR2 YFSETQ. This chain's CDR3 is CASSLAGTGEGYTF. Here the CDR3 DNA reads TGCGCCAGCAGCTTGGCCGGGACAGGGGAAGGCTACACCTTC.

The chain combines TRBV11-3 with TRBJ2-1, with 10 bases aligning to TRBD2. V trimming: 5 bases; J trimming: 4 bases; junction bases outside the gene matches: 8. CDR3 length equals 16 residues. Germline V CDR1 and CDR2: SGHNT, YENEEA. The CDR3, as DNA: TGTGCCAGCAGCCAGGCAGGGACTAGCGCTTACAATGAGCAGTTCTTC. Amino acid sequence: CASSQAGTSAYNEQFF. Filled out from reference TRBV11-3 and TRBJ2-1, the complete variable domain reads EAGVVQSPRYKIIEKKQPVAFWCNPISGHNTLYWYLQNLGQGPELLIRYENEEAVDDSQLPKDRFSAERLKGVDSTLKIQPAELGDSAVYLCASSQAGTSAYNEQFFGPGTRLTVL.

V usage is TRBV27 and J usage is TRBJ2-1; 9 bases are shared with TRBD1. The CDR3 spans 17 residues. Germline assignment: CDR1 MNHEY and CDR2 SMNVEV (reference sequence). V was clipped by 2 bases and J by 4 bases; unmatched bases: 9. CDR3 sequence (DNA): TGTGCCAGCAGTTTAGCGGCCGGGGGACAGGGTTACAATGAGCAGTTCTTC. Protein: CASSLAAGGQGYNEQFF.

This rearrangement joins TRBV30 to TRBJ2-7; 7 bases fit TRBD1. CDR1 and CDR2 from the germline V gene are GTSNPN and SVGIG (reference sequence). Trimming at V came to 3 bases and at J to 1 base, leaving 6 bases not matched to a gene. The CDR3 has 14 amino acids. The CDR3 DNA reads TGTGCCTGGAGCAAACTGACAGGGTCCTACGAGCAGTACTTC. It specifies CAWSKLTGSYEQYF.

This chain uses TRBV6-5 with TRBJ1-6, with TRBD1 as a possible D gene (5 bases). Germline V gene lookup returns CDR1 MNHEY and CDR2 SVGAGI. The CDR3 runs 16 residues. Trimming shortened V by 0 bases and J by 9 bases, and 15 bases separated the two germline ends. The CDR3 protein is CASSYSTDRPGSPLHF. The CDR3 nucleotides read TGTGCCAGCAGTTACTCTACAGACAGACCGGGTTCACCCCTCCACTTT.

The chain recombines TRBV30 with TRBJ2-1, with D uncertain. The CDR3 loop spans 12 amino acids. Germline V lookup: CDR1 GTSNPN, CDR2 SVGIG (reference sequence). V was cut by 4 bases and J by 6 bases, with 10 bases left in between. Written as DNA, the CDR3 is TGTGCCTGGATTGTTAGCATCAATGAGCAGTTCTTC. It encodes CAWIVSINEQFF.

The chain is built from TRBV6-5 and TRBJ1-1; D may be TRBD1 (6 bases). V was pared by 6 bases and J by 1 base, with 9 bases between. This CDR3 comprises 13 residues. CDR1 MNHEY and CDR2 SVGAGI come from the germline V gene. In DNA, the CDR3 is TGTGCCAGCAGCCCGGGACAGAACACTGAAGCTTTCTTT. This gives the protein CASSPGQNTEAFF.

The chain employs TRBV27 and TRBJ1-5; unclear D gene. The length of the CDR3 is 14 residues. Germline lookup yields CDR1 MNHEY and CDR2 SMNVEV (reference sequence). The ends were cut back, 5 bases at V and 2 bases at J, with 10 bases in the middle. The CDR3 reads CASSEVSGNQPQHF. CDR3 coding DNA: TGTGCCAGCAGTGAGGTCAGTGGCAATCAGCCCCAGCATTTT.

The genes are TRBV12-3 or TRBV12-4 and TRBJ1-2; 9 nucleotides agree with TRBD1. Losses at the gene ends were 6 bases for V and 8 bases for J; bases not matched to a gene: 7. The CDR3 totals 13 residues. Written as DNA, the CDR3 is TGTGCCAGCAGACGGGACAGGGAGGGCGGCTACACCTTC. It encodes CASRRDREGGYTF.

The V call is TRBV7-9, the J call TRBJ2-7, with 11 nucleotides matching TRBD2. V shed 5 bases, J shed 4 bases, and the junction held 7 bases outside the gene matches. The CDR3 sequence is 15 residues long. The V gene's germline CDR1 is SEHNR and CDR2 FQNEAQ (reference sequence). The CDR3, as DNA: TGTGCCAGCAGCCCCAGACTAGCGGGGTCATACGAGCAGTACTTC. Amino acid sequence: CASSPRLAGSYEQYF.

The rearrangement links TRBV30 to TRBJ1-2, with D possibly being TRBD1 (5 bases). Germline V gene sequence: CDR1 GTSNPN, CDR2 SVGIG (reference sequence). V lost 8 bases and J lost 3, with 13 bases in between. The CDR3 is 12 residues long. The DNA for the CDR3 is TGTGCCGGATCCGGGACTTACTATGGCTACACCTTC. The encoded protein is CAGSGTYYGYTF.

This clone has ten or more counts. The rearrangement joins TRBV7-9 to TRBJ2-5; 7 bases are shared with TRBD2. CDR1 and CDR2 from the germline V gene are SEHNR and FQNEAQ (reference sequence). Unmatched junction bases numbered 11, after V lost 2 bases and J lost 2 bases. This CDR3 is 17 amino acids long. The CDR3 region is CASSLSGAGRGQETQYF. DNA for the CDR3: TGTGCCAGCAGCTTAAGTGGGGCGGGGCGGGGGCAAGAGACCCAGTACTTC.

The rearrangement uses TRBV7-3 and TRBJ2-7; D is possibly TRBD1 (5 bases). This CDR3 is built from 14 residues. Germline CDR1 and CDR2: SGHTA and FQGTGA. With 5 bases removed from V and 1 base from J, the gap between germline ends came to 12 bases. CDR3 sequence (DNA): TGTGCCAGCAGCCCCAGGGCCACATCCTACGAGCAGTACTTC. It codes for CASSPRATSYEQYF.

Here the CDR3 DNA reads TGTGCCAGCAGCTTAGAACTAGCGGGGGCACGGGGGACCCAGTACTTC. Protein sequence: CASSLELAGARGTQYF. The chain has TRBV11-3 and TRBJ2-5, with TRBD2 matching over 11 bases. The CDR3 totals 16 residues. Germline trimming cut 0 bases from V and 7 bases from J; bases unmatched to any gene: 7. Germline CDR1 SGHNT, CDR2 YENEEA.

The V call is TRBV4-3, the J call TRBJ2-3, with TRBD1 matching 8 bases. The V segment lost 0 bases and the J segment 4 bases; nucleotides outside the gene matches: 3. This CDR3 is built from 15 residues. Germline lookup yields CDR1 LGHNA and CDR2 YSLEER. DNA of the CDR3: TGCGCCAGCAGCCAAGAGCAGGGGGCGGCAGATACGCAGTATTTT. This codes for CASSQEQGAADTQYF.

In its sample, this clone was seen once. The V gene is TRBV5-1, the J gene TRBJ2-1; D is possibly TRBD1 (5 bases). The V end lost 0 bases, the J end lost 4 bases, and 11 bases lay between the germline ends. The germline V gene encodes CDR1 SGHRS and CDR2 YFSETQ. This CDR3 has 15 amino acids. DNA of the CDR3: TGCGCCAGCAGCTTGGGGCACCAGGGTTACAATGAGCAGTTCTTC. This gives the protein CASSLGHQGYNEQFF.

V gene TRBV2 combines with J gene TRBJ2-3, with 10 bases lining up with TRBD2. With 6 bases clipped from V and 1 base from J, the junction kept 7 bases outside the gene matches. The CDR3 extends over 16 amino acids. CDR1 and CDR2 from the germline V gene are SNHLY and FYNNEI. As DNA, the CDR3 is TGTGCCAGCAGCGTAGAGCGGGGGGGCCGCACAGATACGCAGTATTTT. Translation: CASSVERGGRTDTQYF.